Listed below are T cell receptor beta chains from one sample, sequenced in a study of identical twins. TCRdb reprocessed the 5' RACE reads via MiXCR and lists one record per CDR3 protein. The data hold 200,000 to 250,000 distinct CDR3 sequences, with approximately 7% observed a single time. The sample was also reused in another study, on yellow fever vaccine responses in identical twins.

What was sequenced was memory (CD45RO+) T cells sorted from blood. Receptor source: a woman between 18 and 29 years old in good health. Both conserved end residues are trimmed from each CDR3.

cdr3_aa: ASSLQPSGLQTYEQY
j_call: TRBJ2-7
v_call: TRBV27

cdr3_aa: ASRGDRLSYNEQF
j_call: TRBJ2-1
v_call: TRBV6-1

cdr3_aa: ASRVAGTLPSYNEQF
j_call: TRBJ2-1
v_call: TRBV2

cdr3_aa: ASSLTDRANYGYT
j_call: TRBJ1-2
v_call: TRBV7-2

cdr3_aa: ASSSQSDEQF
j_call: TRBJ2-1
v_call: TRBV6-2/TRBV6-3

cdr3_aa: ASSPGGGRATDTQY
j_call: TRBJ2-3
v_call: TRBV28

cdr3_aa: SVVSPGGLGYEQY
j_call: TRBJ2-7
v_call: TRBV29-1

cdr3_aa: ASSLEGLGLSTDTQY
j_call: TRBJ2-3
v_call: TRBV5-5

cdr3_aa: ASSVSGQGRIEAF
j_call: TRBJ1-1
v_call: TRBV9

cdr3_aa: ASSLPVNYGYT
j_call: TRBJ1-2
v_call: TRBV28

cdr3_aa: ASAAGVSGSPLH
j_call: TRBJ1-6
v_call: TRBV12-5

cdr3_aa: ASTHGGRRPGELF
j_call: TRBJ2-2
v_call: TRBV27

cdr3_aa: ASSFRTETQY
j_call: TRBJ2-5
v_call: TRBV5-6

cdr3_aa: ASSLDRGTTGELF
j_call: TRBJ2-2
v_call: TRBV5-1

cdr3_aa: ASSQEGVIYEQY
j_call: TRBJ2-7
v_call: TRBV3-1

cdr3_aa: SASWGNTIY
j_call: TRBJ1-3
v_call: TRBV20-1

cdr3_aa: ASRTGGFDNSPLH
j_call: TRBJ1-6
v_call: TRBV6-2/TRBV6-3

cdr3_aa: ASGLPRQDTQY
j_call: TRBJ2-3
v_call: TRBV12-5

cdr3_aa: ASSSSRGRVNNEQF
j_call: TRBJ2-1
v_call: TRBV11-2

cdr3_aa: ASSPDSPGTDTQY
j_call: TRBJ2-3
v_call: TRBV18

cdr3_aa: ASSFVAGEQF
j_call: TRBJ2-1
v_call: TRBV7-8

cdr3_aa: SASRGTPAF
j_call: TRBJ1-1
v_call: TRBV20-1

cdr3_aa: ASSFEGADYGYT
j_call: TRBJ1-2
v_call: TRBV5-1

cdr3_aa: ASSESSGATSGSSYEQY
j_call: TRBJ2-7
v_call: TRBV25-1

cdr3_aa: ASSPVRDEQF
j_call: TRBJ2-1
v_call: TRBV18

cdr3_aa: ASTETVSTDTQY
j_call: TRBJ2-3
v_call: TRBV3-1

cdr3_aa: ASRPGENTGELF
j_call: TRBJ2-2
v_call: TRBV4-1

cdr3_aa: ASSQAVKETQY
j_call: TRBJ2-5
v_call: TRBV3-1

cdr3_aa: ASSERGDTQY
j_call: TRBJ2-3
v_call: TRBV2

cdr3_aa: ASSLGRGDEKLF
j_call: TRBJ1-4
v_call: TRBV5-1

cdr3_aa: ASSKVKNYEQY
j_call: TRBJ2-7
v_call: TRBV5-5

cdr3_aa: ASSYQGTLVSTGELF
j_call: TRBJ2-2
v_call: TRBV7-9

cdr3_aa: ASSSSPGQPQETQY
j_call: TRBJ2-5
v_call: TRBV7-6

cdr3_aa: ASSATGSRTDTQY
j_call: TRBJ2-3
v_call: TRBV9

cdr3_aa: ASSLHDGSAYNEQF
j_call: TRBJ2-1
v_call: TRBV27

cdr3_aa: ASSLSDSELF
j_call: TRBJ2-2
v_call: TRBV28

cdr3_aa: ASSQSRVYEQY
j_call: TRBJ2-7
v_call: TRBV27

cdr3_aa: ASSEGWGGSTDTQY
j_call: TRBJ2-3
v_call: TRBV6-1

cdr3_aa: SAPLAGSETQY
j_call: TRBJ2-5
v_call: TRBV20-1

cdr3_aa: ASNTGFTTNTGELF
j_call: TRBJ2-2
v_call: TRBV12-3/TRBV12-4

cdr3_aa: SVPRAYEPNTEAF
j_call: TRBJ1-1
v_call: TRBV29-1

cdr3_aa: ASWGHTYEQY
j_call: TRBJ2-7
v_call: TRBV6-5

cdr3_aa: ASRLTGTGGDTQY
j_call: TRBJ2-3
v_call: TRBV6-1

cdr3_aa: ASSRLVSFSTGELF
j_call: TRBJ2-2
v_call: TRBV12-3/TRBV12-4

cdr3_aa: ASSTGTATGELF
j_call: TRBJ2-2
v_call: TRBV19

cdr3_aa: SKKGGTGVATQY
j_call: TRBJ2-5
v_call: TRBV20-1

cdr3_aa: SVGTGPTNTEAF
j_call: TRBJ1-1
v_call: TRBV29-1

cdr3_aa: SAGTRDTYNEQF
j_call: TRBJ2-1
v_call: TRBV29-1

cdr3_aa: ASTWGQGATNTGELF
j_call: TRBJ2-2
v_call: TRBV5-6

cdr3_aa: ASSSGSTRGGSYEQY
j_call: TRBJ2-7
v_call: TRBV6-5

cdr3_aa: ASSQGGGGRGYT
j_call: TRBJ1-2
v_call: TRBV3-1

cdr3_aa: ASSLGAFGAAF
j_call: TRBJ1-1
v_call: TRBV11-2